The present T cell receptor (beta chain) was sequenced within a study of regulatory T cells in long-lasting Graves disease (dated by TCRdb to the early 2020s). Regarding the complete study: Persistent Graves' disease was defined as antithyroid drug treatment for over 5 years with persistently positive TSH receptor autoantibodies. This study used TCR sequencing and RNA sequencing of peripheral blood to compare persistent Graves' disease patients against newly diagnosed Graves' disease patients. The study was conducted in China and was registered as a clinical trial. A total of about 33 samples underwent TCR sequencing, from some 13 patients with persistent Graves' disease and roughly 20 patients with newly diagnosed Graves' disease. In the clinical cohort, patients with persistent Graves' disease had used antithyroid drugs for an average of about 10.3 years.

CDR1 SGHVS and CDR2 FNYEAQ were looked up in the germline V gene. V sheds 5 bases and J sheds 3 bases, leaving 11 bases between their ends. Inclusive of the bounding cysteine and phenylalanine, the CDR3 is 13 residues long. Only the CDR3 part of the read is kept: 39 bases, read in frame from the first base. Library method: multiplex PCR. Sequencing was performed on an Illumina HiSeq 4000. TCR beta libraries were built with iRepertoire HTBI primers and Arm-PCR amplification of CDR3 regions. Before sequencing, the PCR products went through gel purification. Turning to the authors' computational methods: Gene usage analysis of CDR3 amino acid clonotypes relied on the roughly 60 TRBV and 12 to 15 TRBJ segments identified across samples. Filtered high-quality paired reads were merged into contigs using COPE and FqMerger. BLAST was used to align contigs to the IMGT TRBV, TRBD and TRBJ reference genes, and CDR3 was defined following IMGT. Clonotypes above 0.1% frequency were classified as highly expanded clones. Shannon entropy served as the measure of repertoire diversity, while the Gini coefficient captured V-J evenness. A clonotype was considered public if more than one individual shared it. TCRdb reprocessed the public reads (quality trimming at Q25 with fastp, clone calling with MiXCR) and kept in-frame beta chains. CDR3 protein sequences are deduplicated, and each keeps its most common genes and DNA. For this entry, the V and J calls and clone size follow TCRdb and not the study's own pipeline. The sample table lists a few hundred thousand distinct CDR3 sequences, 20% to 25% of them with a count of one. The top ten hold under 15% of the sample.

In this sample, this clonotype turned up a few times. It lacks a known antigen. Base qualities are missing; no much larger clone stands one base away. Interpreted using the paper, the time point label stands for: persistent/refractory GD, antithyroid drugs over 5 years with positive TRAb. RNA was extracted from PBMCs in TRIzol for both TCR sequencing and RNA sequencing. Graves' disease was diagnosed according to American Thyroid Association guidelines. The patients came from an endocrinology department in Xi'an, China. Each patient gave approximately 9.7 milliliters of peripheral blood, collected in an EDTA anticoagulant tube. Ficoll Paque Plus density gradient separation was used to isolate PBMCs, and no additional T cell sorting was done. RNA quality was checked with an Agilent 2100 Bioanalyzer and agarose gel, and concentration with a NanoDrop 2000. Summary of the overall study and its limitations: Lower TCR Shannon entropy and fewer highly expanded clones were observed in persistent Graves' disease patients than in newly diagnosed patients, which suggested clonal expansion. Persistent patients shared more public clonotypes among themselves (fewer than 3,000) than newly diagnosed patients did (approximately 870). Sequencing and analysis were restricted to the TCR beta chain. The study examined only peripheral blood because the primary lesion, thyroid tissue, could not be accessed. TRBV28, TRBJ1-2 and TRBJ2-5 were preferentially used in persistent disease, while TRBV20-1 and TRBJ2-1 were favored in newly diagnosed disease. The authors noted that the small sample size was a limitation that may lower accuracy.

Specimen: peripheral blood mononuclear cells (PBMCs), collected when the disease was refractory, from a patient treated with antithyroid drugs. The chain is encoded by TRBV7-6 joined to TRBJ2-7, with TRBD1 as a weak D call on 5 bases. The clonotype originates from a female donor with Graves disease. This receptor has the CDR3 CASSPRQSYEQYF. The DNA sequence is TGTGCCAGCAGCCCGCGACAGAGCTACGAGCAGTACTTC. With the portions outside the CDR3 filled from the reference TRBV7-6 and TRBJ2-7 genes, the complete variable region becomes GAGVSQSPRYKVTKRGQDVALRCDPISGHVSLYWYRQALGQGPEFLTYFNYEAQQDKSGLPNDRFSAERPEGSISTLTIQRTEQRDSAMYRCASSPRQSYEQYFGPGTRLTVT.